The present T cell receptor beta chain was sequenced within a study of CD8+CD57+ T cells in acquired aplastic anemia. The study's findings and limits: No significant difference in CD8+ Simpson's diversity was found between patients and controls.

An expansion of CD8+CD57+ cells by flow cytometry had been shown in patients chosen for sequencing. Trimming stripped 2 bases from V and 8 bases from J, with 10 bases between. This CDR3 contains 13 residues. The study profiled TCR beta VDJ and CDR3 using genomic DNA as template. TCRdb re-analysed the reads in MiXCR, keeping a single row per CDR3 protein. The sample lists 150,000 to 170,000 distinct CDR3 sequences, 40% to 65% occurring once. In this sample, this clonotype turned up many times. What it binds is unknown. Material: sorted CD4+, CD8+, or CD8+CD57+ T cells (not recorded which) from PBMCs. This rearrangement joins TRBV12-3 or TRBV12-4 to TRBJ2-1; D unclear. The receptor's source is a human donor with aplastic anemia. The CDR3 DNA sequence: TGTGCCAGCAGTTTACGTAGACCCGATGAGCAGTTCTTC. Translation gives CASSLRRPDEQFF.